A selection of T cell receptor beta chains follows, all from one sample in a study of cytomegalovirus exposure and HLA in healthy donors. Profiled with immunoSEQ multiplex PCR; TCRdb holds only in-frame clones, not every one. The table records under 150,000 clones, roughly three quarters of them present only once. Sequenced material: PBMCs. The source is a woman aged 55-70 years in good health and CMV-seronegative. Each CDR3 is given with its conserved first and last residue. D genes are given only for firm matches. Clone size, where shown, is once, few, many, or a class for clones that have expanded.

clone size	D gene	V gene	J gene	CDR3 DNA	CDR3 protein
.	TRBD2	TRBV7-2	TRBJ2-5	TGTGCCAGCAGCTTTAGCCTAGCGGGGGAAGAGACCCAGTACTTC	CASSFSLAGEETQYF
.	TRBD1	TRBV6-1	TRBJ1-2	TGTGCCAGCAGTGGCGGACAGGTGGGTCTCTATGGCTACACCTTC	CASSGGQVGLYGYTF
.	.	TRBV7-8	TRBJ2-7	TGTGCCAGCAGCCTTTTAGCCTCGCCCCGAGGCTACGAGCAGTACTTC	CASSLLASPRGYEQYF
once	TRBD1	TRBV10-3	TRBJ1-1	TGTGCCATCAGTGAAGGGGACAGGGGGGGTACTGAAGCTTTCTTT	CAISEGDRGGTEAFF
.	.	TRBV18	TRBJ1-6	TGTGCCAGCTCCGTAAGCACAGATCATAATTCACCCCTCCACTTT	CASSVSTDHNSPLHF
.	TRBD2	TRBV5-1	TRBJ2-1	TGCGCCAGCAGATGGGCTAGCGGGAGTCTTGATGAGCAGTTCTTC	CASRWASGSLDEQFF
.	TRBD1	TRBV6-1	TRBJ1-1	TGTGCCAGCAGTGCCCGGCCGGGGACAGGGACTGAAGCTTTCTTT	CASSARPGTGTEAFF
.	TRBD1	TRBV27	TRBJ2-7	TGTGCCAGCAGTTTACGGACAGGGGGCCCCTACGAGCAGTACTTC	CASSLRTGGPYEQYF
.	.	TRBV13	TRBJ2-5	TGTGCCAGCAGCTTAACCCCACTATACGGGAGAGGGGAGACCCAGTACTTC	CASSLTPLYGRGETQYF
once	TRBD2	TRBV6-6	TRBJ2-7	TGTGCCAGCAGTTACTCCGGGCGGGGGGTCGAGCAGTACTTC	CASSYSGRGVEQYF
.	TRBD1	TRBV19	TRBJ2-7	TGTGCCAGTAGTTCAGGGACAGGGAGCTACGAGCAGTACTTC	CASSSGTGSYEQYF
.	TRBD1	TRBV14	TRBJ1-2	TGTGCCAGCAGCCTACTGGACAGGGACTATAACTATGGCTACACCTTC	CASSLLDRDYNYGYTF
.	.	TRBV19	TRBJ2-7	TGTGCCAGTAGAAAAAAACGGGAGTACTTC	CASRKKREYF
.	TRBD1	TRBV13	TRBJ2-1	TGTGCCAGCAGCCAGACAGGGGGCTCCTACAATGAGCAGTTCTTC	CASSQTGGSYNEQFF
.	TRBD2	TRBV27	TRBJ2-7	TGTGCCAGCAGAGGACTAGCGGGAGGGTGGGAGCAGTACTTC	CASRGLAGGWEQYF
.	.	TRBV4-1	TRBJ1-1	TGCGCCAGCAGCCAAGATCCGGGGTTTACTGAAGCTTTCTTT	CASSQDPGFTEAFF
few	TRBD1	TRBV11-2	TRBJ2-2	TGTGCCAGCAGCTCAGGGGGCGCGGGGTCCGGGGAGCTGTTTTTT	CASSSGGAGSGELFF
.	TRBD1	TRBV19	TRBJ2-7	TGTGCCAGTAGTCTTACGGACAGGGCGGGCGAGCAGTACTTC	CASSLTDRAGEQYF
.	.	TRBV7-8	TRBJ2-5	TGTGCCAGCAGCCCCGACTATTCTTTGTACCAAGAGACCCAGTACTTC	CASSPDYSLYQETQYF
once	TRBD1	TRBV9	TRBJ2-7	TGTGCCAGCAGCGTAGGGGACGGGACAGGTGTCGAGCAGTACTTC	CASSVGDGTGVEQYF
.	.	TRBV5-1	TRBJ1-2	TGCGCCAGCAACGGGAGGGGAGGCTACACCTTC	CASNGRGGYTF
few	.	TRBV29-1	TRBJ2-1	TGCAGCGTTGAAGGCAGGGGGAGGTACAATGAGCAGTTCTTC	CSVEGRGRYNEQFF
.	.	TRBV15	TRBJ2-1	TGTGCCACCAGCAGAGACCCGAGCGGGAATGAGCAGTTCTTC	CATSRDPSGNEQFF
.	TRBD2	TRBV29-1	TRBJ2-3	TGCAGCGTGCGGGAGCTGGGGACCTTATCAAACACAGATACGCAGTATTTT	CSVRELGTLSNTDTQYF
.	.	TRBV5-4	TRBJ1-1	TGTGCCAGCAGCGTCGGGAGCACTGAAGCTTTCTTT	CASSVGSTEAFF